A selection of T cell receptor beta chains follows, all from one sample in a study of T-cell memory formation after mild COVID-19. From the 5' RACE reads, TCRdb called clonotypes with MiXCR, one entry per CDR3 protein. Among approximately 150,000 distinct CDR3 sequences listed, approximately 15% were seen once. Material: PBMCs or a T cell subset sorted from them (not recorded which). The receptors derive from an adult woman who had mild COVID-19 (a few samples of this study predate the infection). Cell type and time point are not known. Both conserved end residues are part of each CDR3. Each record gives: J gene, V gene, CDR3 protein.

TRBJ2-3,TRBV7-2,CASSPAGGNTDTQYF
TRBJ2-3,TRBV5-4,CASSLDLGNTDTQYF
TRBJ1-1,TRBV5-1,CASSLGQGGTFF
TRBJ1-1,TRBV5-1,CASSWGQGVSEAFF
TRBJ2-3,TRBV7-2,CASGPWGGGDTQYF
TRBJ2-3,TRBV3-1,CASSPTLVVTDTQYF
TRBJ2-7,TRBV12-3/TRBV12-4,CASSEGVLGPGSEQYF
TRBJ2-7,TRBV7-2,CASSFGLAGELSEQYF
TRBJ2-7,TRBV4-2,CASSQEEGAGLGTYEQYF
TRBJ2-2,TRBV4-2,CASSQDRGGRAAGELFF